The source of this T cell receptor (beta chain) is a study of T cells in Graves' hyperthyroidism and ophthalmopathy. Amplification of TCR beta CDR3 regions used RNA as the template. A set of HTBI primers served as the primers for a first-round RT-PCR of the TCR CDR3. From the multiplex PCR reads, TCRdb called clonotypes with MiXCR, one entry per CDR3 protein. There are some 370,000 distinct CDR3 sequences in the sample; about a sixth occur only once, and approximately 35% lies in the top ten. On this clonotype: Its target is unknown.

Regarding the study as a whole: Blood also held most thyroid clonotypes expanded beyond 0.001. Ophthalmopathy was model-predicted a median around seven months pre-onset.

Per germline, CDR1 GTSNPN and CDR2 SVGIG (reference sequence). This CDR3 has 12 amino acids. V lost 7 bases to trimming and J lost 8 bases, with 17 bases between them. V usage is TRBV30 and J usage is TRBJ1-1, with D possibly being TRBD1 (6 bases). Sequencing used blood. The receptor comes from a woman aged 30 to 39 with Graves' hyperthyroidism that later progressed to Graves' ophthalmopathy. The CDR3 region has the DNA TGTGCCTCGAAACGGGGGGGGCGAGAAGCTTTCTTT. As protein: CASKRGGREAFF.